Listed here are 24 T cell receptor beta chains from one sample, sequenced in a study of technical replicates of blood from a few donors. Method: immunoSEQ multiplex PCR; TCRdb's copy keeps in-frame clones and lacks some. The repertoire has 60,000 to 90,000 clones, just under 97% of them found once; the top ten carry 0.2% to 0.3%. Sequenced input: T cells isolated from PBMCs. These TCRs come from a human donor in good health.

The gene calls are TRBV19 and TRBJ2-1; 9 nucleotides match TRBD2. V gave up 4 bases and J gave up 1 base; unmatched junction bases: 2. The germline V gene has CDR1 LNHDA and CDR2 SQIVND (reference sequence). There are 15 residues in the CDR3. Here the CDR3 DNA reads TGTGCCAGTAGTACGCGGGGGGGTTCCTACAATGAGCAGTTCTTC. Protein sequence: CASSTRGGSYNEQFF.

This clone has just one count. This chain uses TRBV11-2 with TRBJ1-1; TRBD1 might be the D (6 bases). The CDR3 runs 13 residues. Germline assignment: CDR1 SGHAT and CDR2 FQNNGV. V was shortened by 10 bases and J by 2 bases, with 14 bases between the two germline ends. CDR3 sequence reads: CATRDTPNTEAFF. CDR3 in DNA: TGTGCCACCAGGGACACCCCAAACACTGAAGCTTTCTTT.

The chain uses TRBV10-3 and TRBJ1-1; maybe TRBD1 (5 bases). Trimming stripped 4 bases from V and 1 base from J, with 16 bases between. The CDR3 is 16 residues long. CDR1 and CDR2 (germline): ENHRY, SYGVKD. CDR3 in amino acids: CAISVSGGHRNTEAFF. The CDR3 DNA follows: TGTGCCATCAGTGTCTCGGGGGGTCACAGGAACACTGAAGCTTTCTTT.

J is TRBJ1-1 and V is TRBV7-9; TRBD1 aligns across 9 bases. Germline V gene sequence: CDR1 SEHNR, CDR2 FQNEAQ (reference sequence). The length of the CDR3 is 13 residues. V trimming: 5 bases; J trimming: 12 bases; junction bases outside the gene matches: 10. The CDR3 sequence: CASSPKGQGWPFF. The CDR3 nucleotides read TGTGCCAGCAGCCCCAAGGGACAGGGCTGGCCTTTCTTT.

This clone came up once. The chain has TRBV7-2 and TRBJ2-1; D is undetermined. The ends were cut back, 1 base at V and 6 bases at J, with 10 bases in the middle. The CDR3 loop spans 14 amino acids. CDR1 is SGHTA and CDR2 is FQGNSA in the germline V gene. CDR3 in amino acids: CASSLGTESNEQFF. CDR3 in DNA: TGTGCCAGCAGCTTAGGTACGGAGAGCAATGAGCAGTTCTTC.

The chain links TRBV28 to TRBJ2-7; 10 bases fit TRBD1. J gave up 3 bases and V 2 bases, and 4 bases lay outside the gene matches. The length of the CDR3 is 15 residues. Germline V gene sequence: CDR1 MDHEN, CDR2 SYDVKM. The CDR3 reads CASSLGGTGDYEQYF. CDR3 nucleotide sequence: TGTGCCAGCAGTTTAGGTGGGACAGGGGACTACGAGCAGTACTTC.

This chain joins TRBV6-1 and TRBJ1-5, with 8 bases matching TRBD1. This CDR3 contains 16 residues. J gave up 3 bases and V 4 bases, and 8 bases lay outside the gene matches. The germline V gene has CDR1 MNHNS and CDR2 SASEGT. The CDR3 DNA reads as TGTGCCAGCAGTGGGACAGGGTGGCGCGTCAATCAGCCCCAGCATTTT. Amino acid sequence: CASSGTGWRVNQPQHF.

The chain recombines TRBV27 with TRBJ1-2; D is unclear. Trimming shortened V by 6 bases and J by 4 bases, and 18 bases separated the two germline ends. Germline-derived CDR1 and CDR2 are MNHEY and SMNVEV (reference sequence). This CDR3 has 15 amino acids. This chain's CDR3 is CASRPRARLIYGYTF. The CDR3 bases are TGTGCCAGCAGGCCGAGGGCCCGCCTTATCTATGGCTACACCTTC.

The gene calls are TRBV9 and TRBJ2-2; unclear D gene. The CDR3 has 12 residues. CDR1 is SGDLS, CDR2 YYNGEE, per germline. Deletions cut 1 base from V and 5 bases from J, with 3 bases between. The CDR3 spells CASSVSTGELFF. The CDR3 DNA reads TGTGCCAGCAGCGTATCAACCGGGGAGCTGTTTTTT. The full variable domain, its missing parts supplied by reference TRBV9 and TRBJ2-2, is DSGVTQTPKHLITATGQRVTLRCSPRSGDLSVYWYQQSLDQGLQFLIQYYNGEERAKGNILERFSAQQFPDLHSELNLSSLELGDSALYFCASSVSTGELFFGEGSRLTVL.

As DNA, the CDR3 is TGTGCCAGCAGTGACGAACAGAGTGAAGCTTTCTTT. This gives the protein CASSDEQSEAFF. The V call is TRBV27, the J call TRBJ1-1; D not certain. CDR1 is MNHEY, CDR2 SMNVEV, per germline (reference sequence). This CDR3 has 12 amino acids. V lost 5 bases and J lost 7, with 11 bases in between.

The chain joins TRBV28 to TRBJ1-4; 8 bases agree with TRBD1. Germline V CDR1 and CDR2: MDHEN, SYDVKM. CDR3 size: 14 residues. The V segment lost 6 bases and the J segment 7 bases; nucleotides outside the gene matches: 7. CDR3 in DNA: TGTGCCAGCAGGCCCGGGACAGGTAGTGAAAAACTGTTTTTT. Residues: CASRPGTGSEKLFF.

The chain has TRBV25-1 and TRBJ2-7; TRBD2 is a possible D gene (5 bases). This CDR3 comprises 13 residues. Trimming removed 9 bases at V and 6 bases at J, with 18 bases between. Germline V gene data show CDR1 as MGHDK and CDR2 as SYGVNS. The CDR3 nucleotides are TGTGCCAGGGCCTGCCCAGTGGCGGGCGAGCAGTACTTC. Protein product: CARACPVAGEQYF.

The J gene is TRBJ2-5, the V gene TRBV5-5, with 10 bases matching TRBD1. Per germline, CDR1 SGHKS and CDR2 YYEKEE (reference sequence). The CDR3 is 16 amino acids. The ends lost 7 bases at V and 7 bases at J; junction bases unmatched: 16. CDR3 in amino acids: CASGLPGQGPEGTQYF. The DNA of the CDR3 is TGTGCCAGCGGGCTACCGGGACAGGGGCCCGAGGGGACCCAGTACTTC.

The V gene is TRBV19, the J gene TRBJ1-1; maybe TRBD1 (6 bases). With 7 bases removed from V and 11 bases from J, the gap between germline ends came to 23 bases. The germline V gene encodes CDR1 LNHDA and CDR2 SQIVND (reference sequence). This CDR3 is 14 amino acids long. In nucleotides, the CDR3 is TGTGCCAGTACTTATTCGACAGGCCTTTCGACGGCTTTCTTT. Translating gives CASTYSTGLSTAFF.

The genes are TRBV10-3 and TRBJ2-1; 7 nucleotides line up with TRBD2. J lost 6 bases, V lost 5 bases, and 4 bases had no gene match. The CDR3 extends over 13 amino acids. The germline gives CDR1 ENHRY, CDR2 SYGVKD. As DNA, the CDR3 is TGTGCCATCAGTACCGGGACTATCAATGAGCAGTTCTTC. Residues: CAISTGTINEQFF.

J is TRBJ1-1 and V is TRBV19; D remains ambiguous. Germline values: CDR1 LNHDA, CDR2 SQIVND (reference sequence). Trimming cost V 3 bases and J 5 bases, with 13 bases left between them. CDR3 length: 14 residues. CDR3 residues: CASSIISGWTEAFF. CDR3 nucleotides: TGTGCCAGTAGTATCATTTCGGGGTGGACTGAAGCTTTCTTT.

The V call is TRBV5-1, the J call TRBJ2-2, with 7 nucleotides matching TRBD2. Germline V gives CDR1 SGHRS, CDR2 YFSETQ. The trim removed 4 bases at V and 2 bases at J, leaving 11 bases unmatched. The CDR3 runs to 17 residues. The CDR3: CASSRLKSGENTGELFF. CDR3 DNA: TGCGCCAGCAGCCGCCTCAAGAGCGGGGAAAACACCGGGGAGCTGTTTTTT.

The rearrangement joins TRBV6-5 to TRBJ1-5; D is undetermined. With 0 bases removed from V and 3 bases from J, the gap between germline ends came to 9 bases. The CDR3 runs 15 residues. The V gene's germline CDR1 is MNHEY and CDR2 SVGAGI. The CDR3 here is CASSYSYEANQPQHF. The CDR3 DNA is TGTGCCAGCAGTTACTCGTACGAAGCCAATCAGCCCCAGCATTTT.

The rearrangement joins TRBV4-2 to TRBJ2-2, with 7 nucleotides matching TRBD1. Germline V gene data show CDR1 as LGHNA and CDR2 as YNFKEQ. Unmatched junction bases numbered 3, after V lost 8 bases and J lost 6 bases. CDR3 size: 12 residues. CDR3 sequence: CASGTGAGELFF. CDR3 in DNA: TGTGCCAGCGGTACAGGGGCCGGGGAGCTGTTTTTT.

This clone came up once. The CDR3 region has the DNA TGCGCCAGCAGCTTGGGCGCGGGACAGGAGATTTATGGCTACACCTTC. Translation gives CASSLGAGQEIYGYTF. The chain joins TRBV5-1 to TRBJ1-2; 8 nucleotides line up with TRBD1. CDR3 length equals 16 residues. Germline lookup yields CDR1 SGHRS and CDR2 YFSETQ. The J segment lost 5 bases and the V segment lost 0 bases, leaving 9 bases of the junction unmatched.

The gene calls are TRBV21-1 and TRBJ2-1; the table names TRBD2, a call not compared with the DNA. TRBV21-1 is described as a pseudogene. The CDR3 loop spans 17 amino acids. CDR3 DNA: TGTGCCAGCACCCCAGCGGGGACCGGTTGCTCCTACAATGAGCAGTTCTTC. Protein sequence: CASTPAGTGCSYNEQFF.

The rearrangement joins TRBV11-2 to TRBJ1-6; D is undetermined. Germline-derived CDR1 and CDR2 are SGHAT and FQNNGV. V was cut by 1 base and J by 6 bases, with 7 bases left in between. CDR3 size: 14 residues. Here the CDR3 reads CASSLVQFNSPLHF. CDR3 DNA: TGTGCCAGCAGCTTAGTACAGTTTAATTCACCCCTCCACTTT.

This chain connects TRBV6-4 to TRBJ2-7; 8 bases align to TRBD2. V lost 2 bases and J lost 1; bases outside the gene matches: 19. This CDR3 has 20 amino acids. Germline V CDR1 and CDR2: MRHNA, SNTAGT. CDR3 coding DNA: TGTGCCAGCAGTGACCCCTTCGGACGGGAGGGCCGTAGGACATCCTACGAGCAGTACTTC. It codes for CASSDPFGREGRRTSYEQYF.

CDR3 in amino acids: CASSVLQGGWTEAFF. For the CDR3, the DNA is TGTGCCAGCAGTGTGTTACAGGGCGGATGGACTGAAGCTTTCTTT. This rearrangement joins TRBV2 to TRBJ1-1; maybe TRBD1 (6 bases). Germline V CDR1 and CDR2: SNHLY, FYNNEI. The CDR3 is 15 amino acids. Trimming took off 4 bases at V and 5 bases at J, with 17 bases between the two ends.